One sample yielded the 14 T cell receptor beta chains listed below, sequenced in a study of T cell responses to AZD1222 COVID-19 vaccine. Using immunoSEQ multiplex PCR, the repertoire was profiled, and TCRdb retains in-frame clones only, with some absent. The profile covers approximately 100,000 clones, with around 87% appearing a single time and approximately 4.7% taken by the ten largest. Sequencing used peripheral blood, obtained on day 0 of AZD1222 vaccination. The receptor source for this set is an adult in good health.

The chain joins TRBV6-2 or TRBV6-3 to TRBJ2-5, with 8 bases matching TRBD1. Losses at the gene ends were 5 bases for V and 5 bases for J; bases not matched to a gene: 13. The CDR3 length is 16 residues. From germline, CDR1 is MNHEY and CDR2 SVGEGT. Here the CDR3 DNA reads TGTGCCAGCAGTCCGCACTCAGACAGGGGATGGGAGACCCAGTACTTC. It codes for CASSPHSDRGWETQYF.

CDR3 coding DNA: TGCGCCAGCAGCCAAGAATTCGGGACTAATGAAAAACTGTTTTTT. It is translated as CASSQEFGTNEKLFF. The rearrangement uses TRBV4-1 and TRBJ1-4, with D unclear. The CDR3 sequence is 15 residues long. V lost 0 bases and J lost 2, with 7 bases in between. CDR1 is MGHRA and CDR2 is YSYEKL in the germline V gene.

This clone occurred a few times. This chain joins TRBV7-2 and TRBJ2-2, with 8 bases identical to TRBD2. Per the germline V gene, CDR1 is SGHTA and CDR2 is FQGNSA. Trimming took 1 base from V and 2 from J; bases not matched to a gene: 3. The CDR3 length is 16 residues. CDR3 in amino acids: CASSLGGRINTGELFF. CDR3 bases: TGTGCCAGCAGCTTAGGCGGGAGGATTAACACCGGGGAGCTGTTTTTT.

CDR3 sequence: CASRAPGQESNTEAFF. CDR3 DNA sequence: TGTGCCAGCAGAGCACCGGGACAGGAATCGAACACTGAAGCTTTCTTT. The J gene is TRBJ1-1, the V gene TRBV6-6; 8 bases match TRBD1. V lost 6 bases to trimming and J lost 1 base; unmatched junction nucleotides: 10. The CDR3 is 16 residues long. CDR1 is MNHNY, CDR2 SVGAGI, per germline (reference sequence).

V and J are TRBV12-3 or TRBV12-4 and TRBJ1-2; 10 nucleotides align to TRBD1. V shed 6 bases and J 6 bases; nucleotides not matched to a gene: 4. The CDR3 runs 13 residues. Written as DNA, the CDR3 is TGTGCCAGCAGCTCCGGGACAGGGGATGGCTACACCTTC. This encodes CASSSGTGDGYTF.

This rearrangement joins TRBV7-2 to TRBJ1-6; D remains unclear. Deletions cut 1 base from V and 9 bases from J, with 7 bases between. Germline CDR1 reads SGHTA; CDR2 reads FQGNSA. The CDR3 is 13 amino acids. The CDR3 is CASSLGIGSPLHF. The CDR3 nucleotides are TGTGCCAGCAGCTTAGGAATAGGTTCACCCCTCCACTTT.

This sequence joins TRBV28 and TRBJ1-5; D is perhaps TRBD1 (6 bases). The CDR3 is 15 amino acids. Trimming stripped 3 bases from V and 0 bases from J, with 9 bases between. From germline, CDR1 is MDHEN and CDR2 SYDVKM. Here the CDR3 DNA reads TGTGCCAGCAGTTTTCTAGGGGGTAGCAATCAGCCCCAGCATTTT. Translating it yields CASSFLGGSNQPQHF.

This sequence joins TRBV19 and TRBJ1-1; a possible D gene is TRBD1 (5 bases). V was cut by 5 bases and J by 7 bases, with 11 bases left in between. CDR1 is LNHDA and CDR2 is SQIVND in the germline V gene (reference sequence). This CDR3 has 12 amino acids. The CDR3 sequence is CASSHRQSEAFF. The DNA of the CDR3 is TGTGCCAGTAGTCACCGACAGAGTGAAGCTTTCTTT. Complete variable domain (other parts from reference TRBV19 and TRBJ1-1): DGGITQSPKYLFRKEGQNVTLSCEQNLNHDAMYWYRQDPGQGLRLIYYSQIVNDFQKGDIAEGYSVSREKKESFPLTVTSAQKNPTAFYLCASSHRQSEAFFGQGTRLTVV.

The chain links TRBV5-4 to TRBJ1-2; D perhaps matches TRBD1 (5 bases). CDR1 SGHNT and CDR2 YYREEE come from the germline V gene (reference sequence). V lost 3 bases and J 3 bases, leaving 9 bases between the germline ends. The CDR3 covers 13 residues. This chain's CDR3 is CASSSGGDYGYTF. Here the CDR3 DNA reads TGTGCCAGCAGCTCCGGGGGGGACTATGGCTACACCTTC.

The chain carries TRBV6-4 and TRBJ2-1; TRBD2 matches 12 bases. V lost 4 bases and J lost 8; bases outside the gene matches: 3. Germline CDR1 reads MRHNA; CDR2 reads SNTAGT. The CDR3 covers 14 residues. In nucleotides, the CDR3 is TGTGCCAGCAGTGTGCTAGCGGGAGGGTATGAGCAGTTCTTC. This translates into CASSVLAGGYEQFF.

The V and J genes are TRBV4-3 and TRBJ1-5; D is possibly TRBD1 (6 bases). Deletions cut 4 bases from V and 3 bases from J, with 16 bases between. The germline V gene encodes CDR1 LGHNA and CDR2 YSLEER. CDR3 length: 16 residues. CDR3 bases: TGCGCCAGCAGCCCCCGGTGGACAGCGATCAATCAGCCCCAGCATTTT. Translated, it gives CASSPRWTAINQPQHF.

The CDR3 bases are TGTGCCGCAGGCGGTCCCCAGACAGGCGTTTATGGCTACACCTTC. It codes for CAAGGPQTGVYGYTF. The V and J genes are TRBV19 and TRBJ1-2; tentatively, D is TRBD1 (6 bases). Germline V CDR1 and CDR2: LNHDA, SQIVND (reference sequence). CDR3 length equals 15 residues. V lost 11 bases, J lost 5 bases, and 24 bases lay in between.

CDR3: CASSLWGARGYTF. CDR3 bases: TGTGCCAGCAGCTTATGGGGGGCCAGGGGCTACACCTTC. V and J are TRBV7-2 and TRBJ1-2, with a tentative D call TRBD1 (6 bases). The V end was cut by 2 bases, the J end by 8 bases, with 12 bases between. The CDR3 extends over 13 amino acids. CDR1 and CDR2 from the germline V gene are SGHTA and FQGNSA.

The genes are TRBV28 and TRBJ2-1; 7 nucleotides align to TRBD1. From germline, CDR1 is MDHEN and CDR2 SYDVKM. With 7 bases clipped from V and 5 bases from J, the junction kept 8 bases outside the gene matches. CDR3 length equals 14 residues. The CDR3 loop reads CASIEQGSDNEQFF. In nucleotides, the CDR3 is TGTGCCAGCATCGAACAGGGGTCTGACAATGAGCAGTTCTTC.